This TCR beta chain originates from a study of PD-1 blockade in mismatch repair-deficient tumors. Profiling relied on immunoSEQ multiplex PCR, and the TCRdb table lists in-frame clones only, not all of them. The table lists about 38,000 clones, roughly 77% of them singletons. The CDR3 runs to 16 residues. Per the germline V gene, CDR1 is LGHNA and CDR2 is YNFKEQ. V was pared by 0 bases and J by 1 base, with 1 base of the junction left unmatched. This chain connects TRBV4-2 to TRBJ2-3, with TRBD2 identical over 10 bases. Sequences were derived from peripheral blood, sampled 4 weeks after starting pembrolizumab. This sequence originates from an adult with mismatch repair-deficient cancer. This chain's CDR3 is CASSQDLAGGTDTQYF. In DNA, the CDR3 is TGTGCCAGCAGCCAAGATCTAGCGGGAGGCACAGATACGCAGTATTTT.